The 19 T cell receptor beta chains given below trace back to one sample, sequenced in a study of blood T cells in healthy people across ages. Primed by a sample-barcoded 5' primer and a J-beta primer mix, a second PCR proceeded for about 6 to 12 cycles. TCRdb reanalysed the 5' RACE reads using MiXCR and keeps one entry per CDR3 protein. Altogether 800,000 or so distinct CDR3 sequences are present, under 80% being singletons, with the ten largest covering 28%. What was sequenced was blood. The receptors were sampled from a man aged 25 to 40 in good health.

This chain connects TRBV7-8 to TRBJ2-2; TRBD1 aligns across 7 bases. In germline, CDR1 is SGHVS, CDR2 FQNEAQ. Germline trimming cut 3 bases from V and 5 bases from J; bases unmatched to any gene: 21. The CDR3 runs 20 residues. The CDR3 DNA is TGTGCCAGCAGCTTGATACGATTTAAGGGACAGCACCCTATTACCGGGGAGCTGTTTTTT. Amino acid sequence: CASSLIRFKGQHPITGELFF.

The chain employs TRBV6-5 and TRBJ2-1; 15 bases align to TRBD2. CDR1 and CDR2 from the germline V gene are MNHEY and SVGAGI. Losses at the gene ends were 2 bases for V and 2 bases for J; bases not matched to a gene: 10. The CDR3 length is 20 residues. CDR3 protein: CASSYPGLAGGLATYNEQFF. CDR3 coding DNA: TGTGCCAGCAGTTACCCGGGACTAGCGGGGGGATTAGCGACCTACAATGAGCAGTTCTTC.

V and J are TRBV10-3 and TRBJ2-5; 9 bases line up with TRBD1. The V segment lost 7 bases and the J segment 0 bases; nucleotides outside the gene matches: 6. The CDR3 has 15 amino acids. Germline lookup yields CDR1 ENHRY and CDR2 SYGVKD. CDR3: CAINIRDRDQETQYF. As DNA, the CDR3 is TGTGCCATCAATATCCGGGACAGGGACCAAGAGACCCAGTACTTC.

In this sample, this clonotype turned up once. The chain joins TRBV20-1 to TRBJ1-6; 10 nucleotides align to TRBD1. The CDR3 length is 13 residues. J was trimmed by 9 bases and V by 5 bases; bases with no gene match: 4. Germline values: CDR1 DFQATT, CDR2 SNEGSKA (reference sequence). CDR3 nucleotides: TGCAGTGCTCCCCGACAGGGGGCTTCACCCCTCCACTTT. Its protein product is CSAPRQGASPLHF.

The rearrangement joins TRBV7-3 to TRBJ2-6; D gene uncertain. CDR1 and CDR2 from the germline V gene are SGHTA and FQGTGA. The germline V and J ends were trimmed by 2 bases and 1 base, with 9 bases remaining between them. CDR3 length equals 16 residues. The CDR3 DNA is TGTGCCAGCAGCTTAGGGTTTGGGTCTGGGGCCAACGTCCTGACTTTC. Translation: CASSLGFGSGANVLTF.

This clonotype was picked up one time. V gene TRBV7-2 combines with J gene TRBJ2-3; the match to TRBD2 covers 8 bases. Germline V gene sequence: CDR1 SGHTA, CDR2 FQGNSA. V gave up 5 bases and J gave up 5 bases; unmatched junction bases: 6. CDR3 length equals 14 residues. In DNA form, the CDR3 reads TGTGCCAGCAGCCTCGGGGGGGCGGAAGATACGCAGTATTTT. Encoded protein: CASSLGGAEDTQYF.

The V call is TRBV13, the J call TRBJ1-4; D ambiguous. This CDR3 is 14 amino acids long. Germline CDR1 PRHDT, CDR2 FYEKMQ (reference sequence). V dropped 5 bases and J dropped 7 bases, with 14 bases sitting between them. CDR3 sequence: CASSEETSREKLFF. In DNA form, the CDR3 reads TGTGCCAGCAGCGAGGAGACATCACGTGAAAAACTGTTTTTT.

This rearrangement joins TRBV7-8 to TRBJ2-3; 8 bases agree with TRBD2. V dropped 2 bases and J dropped 6; count of bases not matched to a gene: 7. Germline values: CDR1 SGHVS, CDR2 FQNEAQ. CDR3 length: 15 amino acids. CDR3 protein: CASSLLAGGYDTQYF. CDR3 DNA sequence: TGTGCCAGCAGCTTACTGGCGGGGGGTTATGATACGCAGTATTTT.

The rearrangement joins TRBV20-1 to TRBJ2-5; D gene unclear. Per germline, CDR1 DFQATT and CDR2 SNEGSKA (reference sequence). CDR3 length: 12 residues. Trimming cost V 8 bases and J 11 bases, with 21 bases left between them. CDR3 sequence: CSQTAGLREQYF. CDR3 in DNA: TGCAGTCAGACGGCCGGGTTGAGAGAGCAGTACTTC.

This clonotype was counted between two and nine times. The rearrangement links TRBV7-3 to TRBJ2-4; D not certain. Germline V gene sequence: CDR1 SGHTA, CDR2 FQGTGA. Trimming left V 1 base short and J 10 bases short, with 11 bases between. The CDR3 extends over 13 amino acids. Here the CDR3 DNA reads TGTGCCAGCAGCTTAAAAAGTGGGTCGATTCAGTACTTC. Its translation is CASSLKSGSIQYF.

The chain carries TRBV4-2 and TRBJ2-4, with 7 bases identical to TRBD1. This CDR3 has 12 residues. V shed 1 base, J shed 15 bases, and the junction held 6 bases outside the gene matches. In germline, CDR1 is LGHNA, CDR2 YNFKEQ. CDR3 nucleotide sequence: TGTGCCAGCAGCCAAGTAAAGGGGGCACGGTACTTC. It specifies CASSQVKGARYF.

The chain carries TRBV12-3 or TRBV12-4 and TRBJ2-7; possibly TRBD1 for D (5 bases). Trimming removed 6 bases from V and 0 bases from J, with 12 bases in between. The CDR3 length is 14 residues. CDR3 in amino acids: CASSFVGHSYEQYF. The CDR3 region has the DNA TGTGCCAGCAGCTTCGTGGGGCACTCCTACGAGCAGTACTTC.

This clonotype has a count of ten or more. The V and J genes are TRBV2 and TRBJ2-7; no reliable D call. The J call may not be correct, given that the DNA end is closer to TRBJ2-5. Germline values: CDR1 SNHLY, CDR2 FYNNEI. This CDR3 has 14 amino acids. The CDR3 reads CASSEALRSQTQYF. The CDR3 nucleotides are TGTGCCAGCAGTGAAGCGCTCCGATCACAGACCCAGTACTTC.

The V and J genes are TRBV2 and TRBJ1-2; 9 bases align to TRBD1. The CDR3 runs 14 residues. After removal of 10 bases from V and 2 bases from J, the junction contained 8 bases not matched to a gene. CDR1 SNHLY and CDR2 FYNNEI come from the germline V gene. Here the CDR3 reads CANLQGAGNYGYTF. The CDR3 DNA sequence: TGTGCCAACCTACAGGGGGCAGGGAACTATGGCTACACCTTC.

The chain links TRBV7-9 to TRBJ2-7; 9 bases agree with TRBD1. Germline trimming cut 3 bases from V and 3 bases from J; bases unmatched to any gene: 9. This CDR3 has 16 residues. Germline V CDR1 and CDR2: SEHNR, FQNEAQ (reference sequence). CDR3 in amino acids: CASSFFSGQGIYEQYF. The CDR3 DNA is TGTGCCAGCAGCTTTTTCTCGGGACAGGGTATCTACGAGCAGTACTTC.

The chain employs TRBV5-1 and TRBJ1-2; the D gene is possibly TRBD1 (6 bases). Between the trimmed V and J ends, which lost 3 bases and 4 bases, there was a span of 16 bases. CDR1 and CDR2 from the germline V gene are SGHRS and YFSETQ. The CDR3 is 15 amino acids. The CDR3: CASSSTTGTTYGYTF. The CDR3 nucleotides are TGCGCCAGCAGCTCCACCACCGGGACAACCTATGGCTACACCTTC.

Regarding this clonotype: The DNA is omitted, as the CDR3 cannot be located on it reliably, and the CDR3 follows TCRdb's listing. The chain is built from TRBV6-6 and TRBJ2-5; the table gives TRBD1 as D, unverified against the DNA. Ends included, the CDR3 has 15 residues. Germline V CDR1 and CDR2: MNHNY, SVGAGI (reference sequence). CDR3 in amino acids: CASSSSPGFGETQYF.

The V gene is TRBV7-9, the J gene TRBJ1-2; TRBD1 matches 7 bases. The ends lost 7 bases at V and 4 bases at J; junction bases unmatched: 6. Germline CDR1 SEHNR, CDR2 FQNEAQ (reference sequence). The CDR3 is made up of 13 amino acids. The CDR3 region has the DNA TGTGCCAGCACTCAGGGGGTAGGCTATGGCTACACCTTC. Amino acids: CASTQGVGYGYTF.

The CDR3 sequence is CASSLTRGRIETQYF. In DNA, the CDR3 is TGCGCCAGCAGTCTCACCAGGGGGAGGATAGAGACCCAGTACTTC. The rearrangement joins TRBV5-1 to TRBJ2-5, with a possible D match to TRBD1 (7 bases). This CDR3 is built from 15 residues. Germline V gene lookup returns CDR1 SGHRS and CDR2 YFSETQ. V was cut by 5 bases and J by 4 bases, with 18 bases left in between.